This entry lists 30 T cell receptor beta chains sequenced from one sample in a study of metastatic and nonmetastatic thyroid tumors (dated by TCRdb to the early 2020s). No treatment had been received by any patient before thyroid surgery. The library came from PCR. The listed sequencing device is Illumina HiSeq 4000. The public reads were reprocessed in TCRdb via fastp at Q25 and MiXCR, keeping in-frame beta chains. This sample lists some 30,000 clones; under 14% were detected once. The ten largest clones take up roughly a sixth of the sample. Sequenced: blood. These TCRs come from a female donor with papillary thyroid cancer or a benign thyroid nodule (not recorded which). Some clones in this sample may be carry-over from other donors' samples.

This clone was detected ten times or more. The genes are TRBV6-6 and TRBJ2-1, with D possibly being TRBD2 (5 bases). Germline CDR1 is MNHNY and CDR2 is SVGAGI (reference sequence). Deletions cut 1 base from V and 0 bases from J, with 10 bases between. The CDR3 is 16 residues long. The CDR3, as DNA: TGTGCCAGCAGTTACTACGGGGAGAGCTCCTACAATGAGCAGTTCTTC. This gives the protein CASSYYGESSYNEQFF.

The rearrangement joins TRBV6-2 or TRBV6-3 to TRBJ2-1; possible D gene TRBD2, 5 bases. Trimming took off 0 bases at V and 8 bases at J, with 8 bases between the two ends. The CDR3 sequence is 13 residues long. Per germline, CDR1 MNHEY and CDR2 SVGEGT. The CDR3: CASSYSGRDEQFF. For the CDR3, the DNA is TGTGCCAGCAGTTACTCAGGGCGGGATGAGCAGTTCTTC.

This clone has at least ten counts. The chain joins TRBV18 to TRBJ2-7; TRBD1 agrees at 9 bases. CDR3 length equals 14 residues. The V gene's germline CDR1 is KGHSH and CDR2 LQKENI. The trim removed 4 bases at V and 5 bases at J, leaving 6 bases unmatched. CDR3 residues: CASSLRDRAHEQYF. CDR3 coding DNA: TGTGCCAGCTCACTCCGGGACAGGGCCCACGAGCAGTACTTC.

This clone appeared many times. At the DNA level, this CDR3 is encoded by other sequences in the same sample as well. The CDR3: CASSLGGEYQETQYF. The CDR3 DNA follows: TGTGCCAGCAGCTTAGGGGGGGAATACCAAGAGACCCAGTACTTC. The genes are TRBV7-2 and TRBJ2-5, with D maybe TRBD2 (6 bases). The CDR3 sequence is 15 residues long. Per the germline V gene, CDR1 is SGHTA and CDR2 is FQGNSA. V was trimmed by 1 base and J by 0 bases, leaving 9 bases between them.

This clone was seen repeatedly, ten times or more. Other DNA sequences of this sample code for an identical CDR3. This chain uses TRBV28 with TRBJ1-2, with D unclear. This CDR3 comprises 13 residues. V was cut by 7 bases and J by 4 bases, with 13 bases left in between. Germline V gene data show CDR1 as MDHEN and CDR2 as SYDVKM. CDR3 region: CASTSNIVYGYTF. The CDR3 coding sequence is TGTGCCAGCACCTCAAACATTGTCTATGGCTACACCTTC.

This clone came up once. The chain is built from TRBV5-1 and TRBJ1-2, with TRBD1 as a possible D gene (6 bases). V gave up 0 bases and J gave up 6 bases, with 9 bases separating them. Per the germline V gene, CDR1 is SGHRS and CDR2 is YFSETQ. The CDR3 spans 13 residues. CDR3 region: CASSLGQAHGYTF. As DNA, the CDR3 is TGCGCCAGCAGCTTGGGACAGGCCCATGGCTACACCTTC.

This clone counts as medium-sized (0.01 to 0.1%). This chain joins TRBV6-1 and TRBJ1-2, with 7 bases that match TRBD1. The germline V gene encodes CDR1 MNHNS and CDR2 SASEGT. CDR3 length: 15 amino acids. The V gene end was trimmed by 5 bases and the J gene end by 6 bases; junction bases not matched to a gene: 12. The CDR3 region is CASSPLLVQGNGYTF. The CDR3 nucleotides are TGTGCCAGCAGTCCATTATTAGTACAGGGGAATGGCTACACCTTC.

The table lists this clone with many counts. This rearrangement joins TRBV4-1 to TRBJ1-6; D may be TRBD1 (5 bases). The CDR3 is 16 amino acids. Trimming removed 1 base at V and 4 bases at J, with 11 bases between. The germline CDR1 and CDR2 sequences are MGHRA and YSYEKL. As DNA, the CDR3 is TGCGCCAGCAGCCAAGCTTTGGGGGAGTATAATTCACCCCTCCACTTT. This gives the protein CASSQALGEYNSPLHF.

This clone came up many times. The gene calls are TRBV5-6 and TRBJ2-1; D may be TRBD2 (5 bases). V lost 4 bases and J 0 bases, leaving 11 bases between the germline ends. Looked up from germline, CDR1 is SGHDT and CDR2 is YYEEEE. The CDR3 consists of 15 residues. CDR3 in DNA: TGTGCCAGCAGCGTGGACTCAAGCTCCTACAATGAGCAGTTCTTC. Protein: CASSVDSSSYNEQFF. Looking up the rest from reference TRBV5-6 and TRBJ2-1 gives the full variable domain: DAGVTQSPTHLIKTRGQQVTLRCSPKSGHDTVSWYQQALGQGPQFIFQYYEEEERQRGNFPDRFSGHQFPNYSSELNVNALLLGDSALYLCASSVDSSSYNEQFFGPGTRLTVL.

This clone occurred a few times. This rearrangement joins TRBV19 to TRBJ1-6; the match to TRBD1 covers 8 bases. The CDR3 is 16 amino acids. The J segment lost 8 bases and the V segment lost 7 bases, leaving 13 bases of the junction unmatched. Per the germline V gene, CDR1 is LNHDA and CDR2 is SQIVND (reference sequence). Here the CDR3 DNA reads TGTGCCAGTAAGCTTTCGACTCCACAGGGGGATTCACCCCTCCACTTT. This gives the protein CASKLSTPQGDSPLHF.

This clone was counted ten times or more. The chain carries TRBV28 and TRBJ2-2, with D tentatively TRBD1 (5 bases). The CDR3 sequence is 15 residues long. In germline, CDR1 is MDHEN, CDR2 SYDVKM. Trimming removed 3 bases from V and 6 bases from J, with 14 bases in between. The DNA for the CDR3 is TGTGCCAGCAGTTTCCCCAGGGTTCTAGCCGGGGAGCTGTTTTTT. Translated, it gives CASSFPRVLAGELFF. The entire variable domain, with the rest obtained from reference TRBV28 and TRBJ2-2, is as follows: DVKVTQSSRYLVKRTGEKVFLECVQDMDHENMFWYRQDPGLGLRLIYFSYDVKMKEKGDIPEGYSVSREKKERFSLILESASTNQTSMYLCASSFPRVLAGELFFGEGSRLTVL.

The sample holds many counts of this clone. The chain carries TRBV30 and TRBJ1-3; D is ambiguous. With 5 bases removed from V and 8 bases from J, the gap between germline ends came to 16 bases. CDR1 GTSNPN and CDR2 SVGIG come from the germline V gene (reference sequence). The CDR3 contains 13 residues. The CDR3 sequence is CAWSKQPKDTIYF. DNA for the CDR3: TGTGCCTGGTCGAAACAACCAAAGGACACCATATATTTT.

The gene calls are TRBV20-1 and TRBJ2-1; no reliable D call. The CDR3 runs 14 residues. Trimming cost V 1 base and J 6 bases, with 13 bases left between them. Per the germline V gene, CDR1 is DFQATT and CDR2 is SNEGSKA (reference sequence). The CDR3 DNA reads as TGCAGTGCTAGAGTAGTTAGGGTTGGCAATGAGCAGTTCTTC. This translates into CSARVVRVGNEQFF.

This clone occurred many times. The CDR3 coding sequence is TGTGCCAGCAGCTCAGATGCTACAGGGTTGGTTTACAATGAGCAGTTCTTC. Translation: CASSSDATGLVYNEQFF. This rearrangement joins TRBV7-8 to TRBJ2-1, with D perhaps matching TRBD1 (6 bases). The CDR3 length is 17 residues. Germline lookup yields CDR1 SGHVS and CDR2 FQNEAQ. The V end was cut by 4 bases, the J end by 4 bases, with 20 bases between. The full variable domain, with the rest looked up from reference TRBV7-8 and TRBJ2-1, is GAGVSQSPRYKVAKRGQDVALRCDPISGHVSLFWYQQALGQGPEFLTYFQNEAQLDKSGLPSDRFFAERPEGSVSTLKIQRTQQEDSAVYLCASSSDATGLVYNEQFFGPGTRLTVL.

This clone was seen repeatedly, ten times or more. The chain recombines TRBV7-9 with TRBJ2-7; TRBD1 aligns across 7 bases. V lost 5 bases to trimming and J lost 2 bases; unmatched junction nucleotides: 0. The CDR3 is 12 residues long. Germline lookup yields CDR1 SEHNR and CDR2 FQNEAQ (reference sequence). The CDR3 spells CASSGQAYEQYF. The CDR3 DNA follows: TGTGCCAGCAGCGGACAGGCCTACGAGCAGTACTTC.

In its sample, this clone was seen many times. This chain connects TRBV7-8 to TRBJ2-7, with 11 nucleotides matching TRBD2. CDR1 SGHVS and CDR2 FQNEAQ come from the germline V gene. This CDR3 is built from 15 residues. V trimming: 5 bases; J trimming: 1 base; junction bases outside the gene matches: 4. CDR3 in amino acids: CASSRGTSGSYEQYF. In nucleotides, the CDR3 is TGTGCCAGCAGCCGTGGGACTAGCGGATCCTACGAGCAGTACTTC.

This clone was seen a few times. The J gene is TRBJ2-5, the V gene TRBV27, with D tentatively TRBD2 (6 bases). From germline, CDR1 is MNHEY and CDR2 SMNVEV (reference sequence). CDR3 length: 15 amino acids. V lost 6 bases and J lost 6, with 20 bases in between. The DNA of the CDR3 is TGTGCCAGCAGCCAAGGAGGGCTCAATCGGAAGACCCAGTACTTC. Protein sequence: CASSQGGLNRKTQYF.

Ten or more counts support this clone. CDR3 sequence reads: CASSAVYEQYF. CDR3 in DNA: TGCGCCAGCAGCGCGGTATACGAGCAGTACTTC. The chain recombines TRBV10-2 with TRBJ2-7; D is uncertain. V was pared by 6 bases and J by 4 bases, with 7 bases between. Germline V CDR1 and CDR2: WSHSY, SAAADI. This CDR3 spans 11 amino acids.

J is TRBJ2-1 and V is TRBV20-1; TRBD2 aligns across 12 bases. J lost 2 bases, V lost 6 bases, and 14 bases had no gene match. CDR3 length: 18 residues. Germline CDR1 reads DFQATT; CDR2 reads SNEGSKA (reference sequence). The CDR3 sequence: CSALPPTSGSGPYNEQFF. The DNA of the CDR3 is TGCAGTGCCCTCCCCCCGACTAGCGGGAGCGGTCCCTACAATGAGCAGTTCTTC.

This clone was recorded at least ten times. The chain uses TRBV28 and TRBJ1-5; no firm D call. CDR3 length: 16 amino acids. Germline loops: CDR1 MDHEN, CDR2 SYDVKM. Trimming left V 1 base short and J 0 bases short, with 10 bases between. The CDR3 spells CASSLYPDYSNQPQHF. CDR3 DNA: TGTGCCAGCAGTTTATACCCGGATTATAGCAATCAGCCCCAGCATTTT.

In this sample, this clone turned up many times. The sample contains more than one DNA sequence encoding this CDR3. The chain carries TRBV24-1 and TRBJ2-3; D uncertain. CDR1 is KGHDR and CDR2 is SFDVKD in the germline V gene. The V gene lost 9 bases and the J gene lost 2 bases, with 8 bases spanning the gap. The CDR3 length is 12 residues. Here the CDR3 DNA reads TGTGCCACCTCCGGGCCCACAGATACGCAGTATTTT. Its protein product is CATSGPTDTQYF.

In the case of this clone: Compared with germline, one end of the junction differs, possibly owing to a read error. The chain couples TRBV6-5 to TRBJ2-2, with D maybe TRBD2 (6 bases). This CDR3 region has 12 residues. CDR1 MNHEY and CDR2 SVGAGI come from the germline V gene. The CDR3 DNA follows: TGTGCCAGCAGAGGAGGGACCGGCGAGCTATTTTTT. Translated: CASRGGTGELFF.

CDR3 in DNA: TGTGCCAGCAGGGGCTTGGGGGAGCAGTTCTTC. Translation: CASRGLGEQFF. The J gene is TRBJ2-1, the V gene TRBV9, with unresolved D. CDR3 size: 11 residues. The V and J ends lost 5 bases and 10 bases respectively, with 10 bases between them. Germline CDR1 reads SGDLS; CDR2 reads YYNGEE.

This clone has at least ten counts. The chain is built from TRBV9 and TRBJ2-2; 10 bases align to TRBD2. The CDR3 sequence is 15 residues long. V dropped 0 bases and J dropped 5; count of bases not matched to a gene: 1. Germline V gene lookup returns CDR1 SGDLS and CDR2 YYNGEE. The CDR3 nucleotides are TGTGCCAGCAGCGTAGAGCGGGAGGGGACCGGGGAGCTGTTTTTT. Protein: CASSVEREGTGELFF.

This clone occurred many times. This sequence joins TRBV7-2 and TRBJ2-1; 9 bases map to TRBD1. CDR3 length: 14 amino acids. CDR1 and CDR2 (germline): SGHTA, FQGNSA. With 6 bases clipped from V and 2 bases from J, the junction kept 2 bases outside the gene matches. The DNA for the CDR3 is TGTGCCAGCAGAGGGACAGGGACCTACAATGAGCAGTTCTTC. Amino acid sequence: CASRGTGTYNEQFF.

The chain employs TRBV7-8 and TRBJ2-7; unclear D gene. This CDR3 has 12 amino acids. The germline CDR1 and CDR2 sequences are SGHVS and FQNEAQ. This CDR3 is CDRSLAAFQQYF. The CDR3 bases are TGTGACCGCAGCTTAGCTGCGTTTCAGCAGTACTTC.

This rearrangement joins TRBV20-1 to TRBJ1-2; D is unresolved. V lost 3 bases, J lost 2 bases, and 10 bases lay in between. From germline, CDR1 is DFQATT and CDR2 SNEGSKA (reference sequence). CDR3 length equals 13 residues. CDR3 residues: CSASTQLNYGYTF. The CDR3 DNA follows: TGCAGTGCTAGTACGCAGTTGAACTATGGCTACACCTTC.

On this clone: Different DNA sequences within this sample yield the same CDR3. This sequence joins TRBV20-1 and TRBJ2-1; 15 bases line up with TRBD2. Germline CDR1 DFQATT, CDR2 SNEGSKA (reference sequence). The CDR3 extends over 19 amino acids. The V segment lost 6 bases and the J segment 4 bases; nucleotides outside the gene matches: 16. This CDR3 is CSATSARGLAGGDYNEQFF. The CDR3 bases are TGCAGTGCAACCTCCGCGCGAGGACTAGCGGGAGGGGATTACAATGAGCAGTTCTTC.

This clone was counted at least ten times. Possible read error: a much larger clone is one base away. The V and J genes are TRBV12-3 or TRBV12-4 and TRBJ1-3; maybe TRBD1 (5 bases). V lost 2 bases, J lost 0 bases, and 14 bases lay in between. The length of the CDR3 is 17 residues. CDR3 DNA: TGTGCCAGCAGTTTAAGCCCGTGGGGGGACTCTGGAAACACCATATATTTT. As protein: CASSLSPWGDSGNTIYF.

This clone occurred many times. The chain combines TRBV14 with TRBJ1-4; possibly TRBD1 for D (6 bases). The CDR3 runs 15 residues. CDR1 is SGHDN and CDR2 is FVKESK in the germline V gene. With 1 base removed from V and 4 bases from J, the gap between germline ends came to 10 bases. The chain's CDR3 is CASSQVGGLNEKLFF. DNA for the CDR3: TGTGCCAGCAGCCAAGTCGGGGGGCTTAATGAAAAACTGTTTTTT.